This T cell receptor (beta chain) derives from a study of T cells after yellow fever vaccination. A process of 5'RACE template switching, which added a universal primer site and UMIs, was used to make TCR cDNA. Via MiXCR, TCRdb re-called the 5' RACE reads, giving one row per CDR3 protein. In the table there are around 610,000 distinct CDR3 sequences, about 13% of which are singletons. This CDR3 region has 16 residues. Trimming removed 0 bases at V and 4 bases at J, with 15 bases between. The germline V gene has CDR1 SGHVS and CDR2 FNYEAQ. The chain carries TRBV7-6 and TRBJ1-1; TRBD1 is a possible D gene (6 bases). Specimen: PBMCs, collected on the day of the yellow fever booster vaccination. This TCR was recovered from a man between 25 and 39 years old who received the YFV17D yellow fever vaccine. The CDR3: CASSLAPGAGSTEAFF. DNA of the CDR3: TGTGCCAGCAGCTTAGCGCCAGGGGCGGGATCCACTGAAGCTTTCTTT.